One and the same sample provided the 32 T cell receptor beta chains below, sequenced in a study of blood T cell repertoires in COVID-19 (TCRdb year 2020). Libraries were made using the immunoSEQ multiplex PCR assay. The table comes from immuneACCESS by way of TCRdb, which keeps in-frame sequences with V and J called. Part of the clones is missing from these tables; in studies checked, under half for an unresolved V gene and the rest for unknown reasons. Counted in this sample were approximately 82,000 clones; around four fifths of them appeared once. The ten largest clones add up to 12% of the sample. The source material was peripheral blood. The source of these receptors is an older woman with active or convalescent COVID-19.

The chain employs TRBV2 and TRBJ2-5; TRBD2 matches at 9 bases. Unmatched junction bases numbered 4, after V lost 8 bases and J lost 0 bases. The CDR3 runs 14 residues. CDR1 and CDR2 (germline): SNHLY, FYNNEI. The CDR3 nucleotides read TGTGCCAGCGGGGCGGGGGGGCACCAAGAGACCCAGTACTTC. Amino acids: CASGAGGHQETQYF.

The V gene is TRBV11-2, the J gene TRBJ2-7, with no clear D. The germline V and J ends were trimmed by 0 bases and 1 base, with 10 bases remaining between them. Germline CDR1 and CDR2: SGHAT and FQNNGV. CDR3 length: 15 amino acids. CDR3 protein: CASSLDLTISYEQYF. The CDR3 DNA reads TGTGCCAGCAGCTTAGACTTGACAATATCCTACGAGCAGTACTTC.

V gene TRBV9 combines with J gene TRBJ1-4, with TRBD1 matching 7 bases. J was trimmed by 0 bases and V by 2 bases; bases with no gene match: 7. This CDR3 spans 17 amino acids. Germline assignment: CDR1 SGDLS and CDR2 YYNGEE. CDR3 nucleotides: TGTGCCAGCAGCGTGGGACAGCTGTTTGCAACTAATGAAAAACTGTTTTTT. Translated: CASSVGQLFATNEKLFF.

The CDR3 nucleotides are TGCAGTGCTAGTCCCGGGACTAGCGGGGAGTTCGCAGATACGCAGTATTTT. Protein product: CSASPGTSGEFADTQYF. The chain employs TRBV20-1 and TRBJ2-3, with 13 bases that match TRBD2. Germline lookup yields CDR1 DFQATT and CDR2 SNEGSKA (reference sequence). J gave up 4 bases and V 3 bases, and 10 bases lay outside the gene matches. This CDR3 has 17 amino acids.

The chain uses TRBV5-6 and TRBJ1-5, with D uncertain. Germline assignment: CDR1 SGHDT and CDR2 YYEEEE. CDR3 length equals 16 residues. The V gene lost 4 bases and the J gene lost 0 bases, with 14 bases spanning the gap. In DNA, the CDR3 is TGTGCCAGCAGCCTGTATCGGGAGGCTAGCAATCAGCCCCAGCATTTT. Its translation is CASSLYREASNQPQHF.

The CDR3 region is CASSLLAGAATSTDTQYF. CDR3 coding DNA: TGTGCCAGCAGCCTACTAGCGGGGGCTGCAACTAGCACAGATACGCAGTATTTT. This chain joins TRBV6-2 or TRBV6-3 and TRBJ2-3, with 11 bases fitting TRBD2. Germline loops: CDR1 MNHEY, CDR2 SVGEGT. J gave up 0 bases and V 6 bases, and 11 bases lay outside the gene matches. This CDR3 region has 18 residues.

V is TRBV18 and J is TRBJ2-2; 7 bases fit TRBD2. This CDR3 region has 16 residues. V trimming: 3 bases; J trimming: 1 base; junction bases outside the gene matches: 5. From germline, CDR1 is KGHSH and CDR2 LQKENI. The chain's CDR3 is CASSPQSGENTGELFF. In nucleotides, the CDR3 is TGTGCCAGCTCACCTCAAAGCGGGGAGAACACCGGGGAGCTGTTTTTT. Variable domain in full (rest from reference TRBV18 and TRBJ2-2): NAGVMQNPRHLVRRRGQEARLRCSPMKGHSHVYWYRQLPEEGLKFMVYLQKENIIDESGMPKERFSAEFPKEGPSILRIQQVVRGDSAAYFCASSPQSGENTGELFFGEGSRLTVL.

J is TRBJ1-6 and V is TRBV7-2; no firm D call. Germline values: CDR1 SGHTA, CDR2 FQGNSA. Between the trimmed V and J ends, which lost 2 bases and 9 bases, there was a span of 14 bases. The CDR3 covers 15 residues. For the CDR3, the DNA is TGTGCCAGCAGCTTAATGCAGCAGGCGCGTTCACCCCTCCACTTT. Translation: CASSLMQQARSPLHF.

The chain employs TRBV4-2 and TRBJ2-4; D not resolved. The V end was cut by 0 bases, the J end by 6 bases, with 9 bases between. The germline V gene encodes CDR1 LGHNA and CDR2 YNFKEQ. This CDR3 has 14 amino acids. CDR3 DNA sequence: TGTGCCAGCAGCCAAGATCTTCACACAAACATTCAGTACTTC. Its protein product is CASSQDLHTNIQYF.

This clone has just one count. The CDR3 region is CASSILAGTGVEKLFF. The CDR3 coding sequence is TGTGCCAGCAGCATCCTGGCCGGGACAGGGGTCGAAAAACTGTTTTTT. The chain links TRBV7-9 to TRBJ1-4; TRBD1 agrees at 10 bases. Germline CDR1 SEHNR, CDR2 FQNEAQ (reference sequence). The V gene end was trimmed by 5 bases and the J gene end by 8 bases; junction bases not matched to a gene: 11. The CDR3 has 16 amino acids.

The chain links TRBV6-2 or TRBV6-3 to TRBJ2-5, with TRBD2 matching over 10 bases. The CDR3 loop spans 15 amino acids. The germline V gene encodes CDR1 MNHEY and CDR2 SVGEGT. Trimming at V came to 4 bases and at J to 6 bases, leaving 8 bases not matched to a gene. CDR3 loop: CASSSQRGGPKTQYF. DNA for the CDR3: TGTGCCAGCAGTTCCCAGCGGGGGGGCCCAAAGACCCAGTACTTC.

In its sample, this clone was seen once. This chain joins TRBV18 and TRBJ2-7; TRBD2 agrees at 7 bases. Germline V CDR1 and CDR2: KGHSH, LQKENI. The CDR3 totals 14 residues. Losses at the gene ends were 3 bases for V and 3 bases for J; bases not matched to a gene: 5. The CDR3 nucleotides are TGTGCCAGCTCACCCGCTAGCGGTAACTACGAGCAGTACTTC. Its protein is CASSPASGNYEQYF.

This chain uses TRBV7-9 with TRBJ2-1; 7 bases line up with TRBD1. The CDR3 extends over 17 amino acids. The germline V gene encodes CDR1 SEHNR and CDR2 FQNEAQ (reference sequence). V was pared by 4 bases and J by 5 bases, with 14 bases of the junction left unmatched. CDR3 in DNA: TGTGCCAGCAGCTCAAGACAGGGTTTGATCGTAAACAATGAGCAGTTCTTC. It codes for CASSSRQGLIVNNEQFF.

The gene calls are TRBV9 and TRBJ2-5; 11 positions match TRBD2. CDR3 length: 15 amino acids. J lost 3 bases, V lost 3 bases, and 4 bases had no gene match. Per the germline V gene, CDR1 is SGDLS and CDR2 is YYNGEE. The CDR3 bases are TGTGCCAGCAGCGAGGGGGGACTAGCGGAAGAGACCCAGTACTTC. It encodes CASSEGGLAEETQYF.

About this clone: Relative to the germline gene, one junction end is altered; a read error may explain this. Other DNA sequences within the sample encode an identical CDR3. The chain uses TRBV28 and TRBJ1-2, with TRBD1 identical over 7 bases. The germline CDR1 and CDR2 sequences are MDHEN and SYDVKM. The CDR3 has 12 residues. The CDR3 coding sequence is TGTGCCAGTAGTTCGGGACAGCTGAGCTACACCTTC. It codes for CASSSGQLSYTF.

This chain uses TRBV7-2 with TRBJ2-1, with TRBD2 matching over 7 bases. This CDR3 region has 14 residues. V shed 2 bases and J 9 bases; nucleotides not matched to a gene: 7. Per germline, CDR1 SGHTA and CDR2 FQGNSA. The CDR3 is CASSLSRGESEQFF. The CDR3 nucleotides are TGTGCCAGCAGCTTAAGCCGGGGGGAGAGTGAGCAGTTCTTC.

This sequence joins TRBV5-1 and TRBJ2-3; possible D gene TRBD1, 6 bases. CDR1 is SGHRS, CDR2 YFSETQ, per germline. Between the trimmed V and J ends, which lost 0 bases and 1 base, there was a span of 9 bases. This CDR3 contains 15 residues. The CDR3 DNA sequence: TGCGCCAGCAGCTTGGTTGGGGGCGGCACAGATACGCAGTATTTT. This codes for CASSLVGGGTDTQYF.

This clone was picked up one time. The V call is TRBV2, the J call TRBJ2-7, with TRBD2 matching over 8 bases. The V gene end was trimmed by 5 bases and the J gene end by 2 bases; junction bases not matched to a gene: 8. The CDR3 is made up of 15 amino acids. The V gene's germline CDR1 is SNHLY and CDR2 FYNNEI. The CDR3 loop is CASSFYSGAAYEQYF. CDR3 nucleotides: TGTGCCAGCAGTTTTTATAGCGGGGCGGCCTACGAGCAGTACTTC.

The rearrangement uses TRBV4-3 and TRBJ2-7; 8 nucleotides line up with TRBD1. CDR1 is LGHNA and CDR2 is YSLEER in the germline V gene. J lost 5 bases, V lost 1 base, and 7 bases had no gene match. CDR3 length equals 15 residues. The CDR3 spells CASSQVGRGPDEQYF. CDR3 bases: TGCGCCAGCAGCCAAGTTGGCAGGGGGCCAGACGAGCAGTACTTC.

DNA of the CDR3: TGTGCCAGCTCACCACCAGCTGGCTACGAGCAGTACTTC. Its protein product is CASSPPAGYEQYF. This chain uses TRBV18 with TRBJ2-7; D is ambiguous. The CDR3 sequence is 13 residues long. Trimming took off 0 bases at V and 3 bases at J, with 6 bases between the two ends. CDR1 and CDR2 from the germline V gene are KGHSH and LQKENI.

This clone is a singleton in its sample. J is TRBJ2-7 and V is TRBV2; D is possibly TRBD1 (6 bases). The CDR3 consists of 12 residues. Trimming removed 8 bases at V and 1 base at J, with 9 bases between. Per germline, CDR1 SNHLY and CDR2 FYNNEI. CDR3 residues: CASSTGSYEQYF. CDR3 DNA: TGTGCCAGCTCAACAGGGTCCTACGAGCAGTACTTC.

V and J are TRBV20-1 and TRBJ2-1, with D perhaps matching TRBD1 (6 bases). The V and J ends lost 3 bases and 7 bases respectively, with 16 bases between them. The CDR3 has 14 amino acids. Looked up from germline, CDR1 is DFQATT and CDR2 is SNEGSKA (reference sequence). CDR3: CSASPGVIGNEQFF. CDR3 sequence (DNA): TGCAGTGCTAGTCCAGGGGTTATCGGGAATGAGCAGTTCTTC.

Written as DNA, the CDR3 is TGTGCCAGTAGTGAGACAGTGAACACTGAAGCTTTCTTT. It translates to CASSETVNTEAFF. The chain couples TRBV19 to TRBJ1-1; a weak D match, TRBD1 (5 bases). V lost 5 bases to trimming and J lost 0 bases, with 7 bases between them. Germline V lookup: CDR1 LNHDA, CDR2 SQIVND (reference sequence). The length of the CDR3 is 13 residues. The variable domain in full, completed from reference TRBV19 and TRBJ1-1, reads DGGITQSPKYLFRKEGQNVTLSCEQNLNHDAMYWYRQDPGQGLRLIYYSQIVNDFQKGDIAEGYSVSREKKESFPLTVTSAQKNPTAFYLCASSETVNTEAFFGQGTRLTVV.

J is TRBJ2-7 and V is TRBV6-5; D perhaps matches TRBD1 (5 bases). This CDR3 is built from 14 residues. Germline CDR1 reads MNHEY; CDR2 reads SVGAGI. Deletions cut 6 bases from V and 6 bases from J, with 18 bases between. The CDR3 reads CASRNLGRASEQYF. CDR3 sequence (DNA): TGTGCCAGCAGGAACCTAGGCAGGGCGTCCGAGCAGTACTTC.

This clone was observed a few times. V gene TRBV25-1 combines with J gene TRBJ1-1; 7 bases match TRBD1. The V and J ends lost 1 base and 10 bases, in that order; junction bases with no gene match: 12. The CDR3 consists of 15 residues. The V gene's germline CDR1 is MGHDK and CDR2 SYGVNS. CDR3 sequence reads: CASSESFRQGPTAFF. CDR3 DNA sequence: TGTGCCAGCAGTGAATCTTTTAGACAGGGTCCGACAGCTTTCTTT.

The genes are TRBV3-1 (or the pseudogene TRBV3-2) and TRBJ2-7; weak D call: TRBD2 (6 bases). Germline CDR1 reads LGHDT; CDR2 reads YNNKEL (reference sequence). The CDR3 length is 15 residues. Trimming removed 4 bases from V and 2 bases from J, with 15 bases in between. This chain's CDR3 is CASSRGVAGTYEQYF. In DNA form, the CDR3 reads TGTGCCAGCAGCCGGGGGGTGGCGGGGACCTACGAGCAGTACTTC.

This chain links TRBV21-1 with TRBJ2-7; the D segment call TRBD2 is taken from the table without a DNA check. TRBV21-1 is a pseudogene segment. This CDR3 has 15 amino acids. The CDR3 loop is CASSRRAGRTYEQYF. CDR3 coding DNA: TGTGCCAGCAGCAGGAGGGCGGGGCGTACCTACGAGCAGTACTTC.

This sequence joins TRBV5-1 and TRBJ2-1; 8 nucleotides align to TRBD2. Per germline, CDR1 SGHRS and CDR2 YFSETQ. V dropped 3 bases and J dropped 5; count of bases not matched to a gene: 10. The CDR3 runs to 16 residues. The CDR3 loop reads CASSYLLAGGNNEQFF. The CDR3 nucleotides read TGCGCCAGCAGCTACCTCTTGGCGGGGGGAAACAATGAGCAGTTCTTC.

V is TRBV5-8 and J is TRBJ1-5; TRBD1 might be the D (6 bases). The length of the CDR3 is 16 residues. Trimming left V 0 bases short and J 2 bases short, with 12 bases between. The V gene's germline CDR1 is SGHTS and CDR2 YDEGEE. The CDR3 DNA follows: TGTGCCAGCAGCTTGGCAGGGGCCGGGGGCAATCAGCCCCAGCATTTT. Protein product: CASSLAGAGGNQPQHF.

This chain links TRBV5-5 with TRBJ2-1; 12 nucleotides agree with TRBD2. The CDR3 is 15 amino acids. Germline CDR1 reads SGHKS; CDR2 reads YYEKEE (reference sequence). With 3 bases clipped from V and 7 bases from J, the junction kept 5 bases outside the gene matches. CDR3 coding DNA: TGTGCCAGCAGCTCGAGGACTAGCGGGGTGAATGAGCAGTTCTTC. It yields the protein CASSSRTSGVNEQFF. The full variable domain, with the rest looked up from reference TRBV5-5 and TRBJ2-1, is DAGVTQSPTHLIKTRGQQVTLRCSPISGHKSVSWYQQVLGQGPQFIFQYYEKEERGRGNFPDRFSARQFPNYSSELNVNALLLGDSALYLCASSSRTSGVNEQFFGPGTRLTVL.

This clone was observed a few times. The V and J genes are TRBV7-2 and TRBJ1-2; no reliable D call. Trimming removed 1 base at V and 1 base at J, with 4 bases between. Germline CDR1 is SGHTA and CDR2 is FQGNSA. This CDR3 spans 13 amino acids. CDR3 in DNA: TGTGCCAGCAGCTTAGATTATAACTATGGCTACACCTTC. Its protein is CASSLDYNYGYTF.

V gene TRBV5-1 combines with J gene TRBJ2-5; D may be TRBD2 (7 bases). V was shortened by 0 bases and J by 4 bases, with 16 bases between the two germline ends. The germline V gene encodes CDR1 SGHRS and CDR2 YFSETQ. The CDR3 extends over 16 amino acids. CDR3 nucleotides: TGCGCCAGCAGCTTGGACGCGGGCGGGGGCACAGAGACCCAGTACTTC. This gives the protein CASSLDAGGGTETQYF.